This TCR beta chain is from a study of identical twins. This CDR3 is built from 11 residues. V lost 0 bases and J lost 4, with 0 bases in between. In germline, CDR1 is SGDLS, CDR2 YYNGEE. Template switching, a step in the protocol, added a universal primer site, and cDNA carried unique molecular identifiers. TCRdb fed the 5' RACE reads into MiXCR, producing one record per CDR3 protein. The sample includes a few hundred thousand distinct CDR3 sequences, roughly 13% seen only once; the top ten take about 4%. This clonotype was picked up a small number of times. The same sample was also studied in work on yellow fever vaccine responses in identical twins.

Sequencing was carried out using memory (CD45RO+) T cells sorted from blood. The source of this sequence is a young woman in good health. V is TRBV9 and J is TRBJ2-3; D unresolved. The CDR3 sequence is CASSVADTQYF. DNA for the CDR3: TGTGCCAGCAGCGTAGCAGATACGCAGTATTTT.